This paragraph reports one TCR beta chain. Its target is unknown. Germline loops: CDR1 SGHRS, CDR2 YFSETQ. The CDR3 has 14 residues. Trimming cost V 2 bases and J 5 bases, with 13 bases left between them. This record belongs to a study of blood T cells in healthy people across ages. Overall study context: Every two T cells gave about one barcoded beta molecule via template switching.

Alongside a J-beta primer mix, a sample-barcoded 5' primer served in a second PCR lasting about 6 to 11 cycles. Samples each returned at least 2.5 million CDR3-containing paired-end reads. TCRdb recomputed calls from the 5' RACE reads with MiXCR, one row per CDR3 protein. The table lists around 710,000 distinct CDR3 sequences, 40% to 45% of them singletons. Donor samples were obtained from healthy Caucasian individuals from Russia, aged about 6 to 90. Overall study results and limits: Estimates drawn from one million T cells were deemed to understate diversity.

This chain links TRBV5-1 with TRBJ2-5; the D gene is possibly TRBD2 (5 bases). The clonotype comes from a woman aged 60-75 years in good health. What was sequenced was blood. The CDR3 sequence is CASSFGEIGETQYF. The CDR3 DNA is TGCGCCAGCAGCTTCGGGGAAATCGGCGAGACCCAGTACTTC.